The 6 T cell receptor beta chains reported below all come from one sample, sequenced in a study of cytomegalovirus exposure and HLA in healthy donors. PCR involved 60 Vbeta and 13 Jbeta primers. Sequencing was performed with immunoSEQ multiplex PCR; in TCRdb, only in-frame clones are kept and a portion is missing. The table records roughly 120,000 clones, roughly 70% of them present only once. Material for sequencing was PBMCs. Source of these receptors: a man under 40 in good health and CMV-seropositive.

This chain links TRBV7-8 with TRBJ1-1; no definite D call. CDR3 length: 12 amino acids. CDR1 and CDR2 from the germline V gene are SGHVS and FQNEAQ. Trimming stripped 3 bases from V and 8 bases from J, with 10 bases between. CDR3 coding DNA: TGTGCCAGCAGCTTGCGTTTCGGGGAAGCTTTCTTT. It is translated as CASSLRFGEAFF. Supplemented by reference TRBV7-8 and TRBJ1-1, the full variable domain reads GAGVSQSPRYKVAKRGQDVALRCDPISGHVSLFWYQQALGQGPEFLTYFQNEAQLDKSGLPSDRFFAERPEGSVSTLKIQRTQQEDSAVYLCASSLRFGEAFFGQGTRLTVV.

The chain combines TRBV29-1 with TRBJ1-2; D unclear. The CDR3 totals 11 residues. Trimming left V 7 bases short and J 2 bases short, with 8 bases between. Germline CDR1 is SQVTM and CDR2 is ANQGSEA. CDR3: CSGGGNYGYTF. CDR3 bases: TGCAGCGGAGGAGGAAACTATGGCTACACCTTC.

This chain connects TRBV6-1 to TRBJ1-5; the match to TRBD1 covers 10 bases. Germline V gene lookup returns CDR1 MNHNS and CDR2 SASEGT. V lost 5 bases and J lost 5; bases outside the gene matches: 6. The CDR3 loop spans 15 amino acids. The CDR3 reads CASSRDRGTYQPQHF. DNA for the CDR3: TGTGCCAGCAGTCGGGACAGGGGAACATATCAGCCCCAGCATTTT.

The CDR3 DNA reads as TGCGCCAGCAGCGGTGACAGCTACGAGCAGTACTTC. Translating gives CASSGDSYEQYF. The gene calls are TRBV5-1 and TRBJ2-7, with D possibly TRBD1 on 5 matching bases. In germline, CDR1 is SGHRS, CDR2 YFSETQ. Trimming left V 4 bases short and J 3 bases short, with 8 bases between. The length of the CDR3 is 12 residues.

On this clone itself: Because the CDR3 is missing its conserved closing phenylalanine or tryptophan, this is likely a read error. The limits of the CDR3 on the DNA are not certain, so only TCRdb's listed CDR3 is given. Other nucleotide sequences from this sample produce the same CDR3. The chain's CDR3 is CAWSDQGAQGI. This chain links TRBV30 with TRBJ1-2; the table's D call, TRBD1, has no DNA check behind it. Germline CDR1 GTSNPN, CDR2 SVGIG (reference sequence). The CDR3 length is 11 residues, termini included.

This clone was observed a handful of times. The rearrangement links TRBV4-2 to TRBJ2-2; D perhaps matches TRBD2 (6 bases). The CDR3 runs to 14 residues. V lost 4 bases and J lost 9, with 15 bases in between. Germline CDR1 is LGHNA and CDR2 is YNFKEQ. The CDR3 protein is CASSLVGGLRELFF. The CDR3 DNA is TGTGCCAGCAGCCTGGTGGGGGGACTCAGGGAGCTGTTTTTT.